This TCR beta chain was sequenced for a study of naive and memory T cell subsets. Both TRBC1 and TRBC2 were covered by a beta constant-region primer of two equimolar oligonucleotides. Ligated cDNA was amplified by four rounds of PCR with nested alpha and beta constant-region primers and SP2. An oligonucleotide with the SP2 primer and a 12-nucleotide UMI was ligated to the cDNA 3' end. From the UMI-ligation and nested PCR reads, TCRdb called clonotypes with MiXCR, one entry per CDR3 protein. The sample lists approximately 140,000 distinct CDR3 sequences; approximately 21% were seen once. The study's findings and limits: Especially in CD8 cells, naive repertoires contained a few larger clonotypes, possibly CD45RA-re-expressing memory cells.

There are 14 residues in the CDR3. Between the trimmed V and J ends, which lost 2 bases and 0 bases, there was a span of 7 bases. CDR1 MNHNS and CDR2 SASEGT come from the germline V gene. This clonotype appeared many times. No antigen is known for it. The chain links TRBV6-1 to TRBJ1-1, with D unclear. The sample was naive CD8+ T cells from blood. This sequence was found in a human donor in good health. The CDR3 here is CASSEWQVNTEAFF. The CDR3 nucleotides are TGTGCCAGCAGTGAATGGCAGGTGAACACTGAAGCTTTCTTT.